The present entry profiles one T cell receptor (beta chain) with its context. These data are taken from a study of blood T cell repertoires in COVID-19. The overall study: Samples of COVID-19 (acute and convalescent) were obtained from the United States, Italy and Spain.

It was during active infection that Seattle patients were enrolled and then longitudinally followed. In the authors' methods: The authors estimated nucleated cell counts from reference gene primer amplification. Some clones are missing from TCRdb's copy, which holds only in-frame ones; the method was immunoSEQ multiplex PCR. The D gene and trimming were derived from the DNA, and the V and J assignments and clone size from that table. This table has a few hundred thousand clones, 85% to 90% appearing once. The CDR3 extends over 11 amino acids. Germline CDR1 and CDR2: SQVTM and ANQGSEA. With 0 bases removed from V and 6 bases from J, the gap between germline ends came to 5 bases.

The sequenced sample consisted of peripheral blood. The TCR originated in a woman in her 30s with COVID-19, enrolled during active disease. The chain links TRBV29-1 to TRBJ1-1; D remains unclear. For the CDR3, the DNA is TGCAGCGTTGAAGATGAGGCTGAAGCTTTCTTT. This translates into CSVEDEAEAFF.